The rows below give T cell receptor beta chains drawn from one sample of a study of cytomegalovirus exposure and HLA in healthy donors. Produced via immunoSEQ multiplex PCR; TCRdb's table is partial and in-frame only. The data show roughly 190,000 clones, around 84% seen once. The sequencing sample was made of PBMCs. These receptor sequences come from a woman under 30 in good health and CMV-seronegative. Both conserved end residues are part of each CDR3. The D gene is left open where the match is weak. Size is stated for part of the rows, as once, few or many counts, or as a class when the clone is expanded.

clone size	V gene	D gene	J gene	CDR3 protein	CDR3 DNA
.	TRBV2	.	TRBJ2-1	CASSVAQKNNEQFF	TGTGCCAGCAGTGTAGCACAGAAGAACAATGAGCAGTTCTTC
.	TRBV7-2	.	TRBJ2-1	CASSLALRVFRGNEQFF	TGTGCCAGCAGCTTAGCGCTTAGAGTCTTTAGGGGCAATGAGCAGTTCTTC
.	TRBV4-1	TRBD2	TRBJ2-7	CASSQAGGLNYEQYF	TGCGCCAGCAGCCAAGCGGGAGGTCTAAACTACGAGCAGTACTTC
.	TRBV11-3	.	TRBJ2-3	CASSPASTDTQYF	TGTGCCAGCAGCCCCGCTAGTACGGATACGCAGTATTTT
.	TRBV5-4	TRBD1	TRBJ2-2	CASRPSGTGGTGELFF	TGTGCCAGCAGGCCTTCCGGGACAGGGGGCACCGGGGAGCTGTTTTTT
.	TRBV5-1	TRBD1	TRBJ2-1	CASTLQGAGYNEQFF	TGCGCCAGCACCCTACAGGGGGCTGGCTACAATGAGCAGTTCTTC
.	TRBV6-5	.	TRBJ1-4	CASSSGGVTEEKLFF	TGTGCCAGCAGTTCGGGGGGTGTAACAGAGGAAAAACTGTTTTTT
.	TRBV10-2	.	TRBJ1-4	CASSESWGSEKLFF	TGCGCCAGCAGTGAGTCCTGGGGCAGTGAAAAACTGTTTTTT
.	TRBV4-1	TRBD1	TRBJ2-1	CASSQDSDRVGNEQFF	TGCGCCAGCAGCCAAGACTCGGACAGGGTTGGGAATGAGCAGTTCTTC
.	TRBV6-5	.	TRBJ2-7	CASSFGRSYEQYF	TGTGCCAGCAGTTTTGGGCGCTCCTACGAGCAGTACTTC
.	TRBV2	TRBD1	TRBJ2-7	CASSDLRTGGHEQYF	TGTGCCAGCAGTGATCTAAGGACAGGGGGCCACGAGCAGTACTTC
.	TRBV19	TRBD2	TRBJ2-1	CATQGTMGNEQFF	TGTGCCACTCAAGGGACTATGGGCAATGAGCAGTTCTTC
.	TRBV18	.	TRBJ2-3	CASSPSRATDTQYF	TGTGCCAGCTCACCATCCAGGGCCACAGATACGCAGTATTTT
.	TRBV5-1	.	TRBJ1-2	CASRRGGDGYTF	TGCGCCAGCAGAAGGGGCGGGGATGGCTACACCTTC
.	TRBV11-3	.	TRBJ2-5	CASSLDGETQYF	TGTGCCAGCAGCTTAGATGGCGAGACCCAGTACTTC
once	TRBV5-1	.	TRBJ2-3	CASRIEDTQYF	TGCGCCAGCAGGATAGAGGATACGCAGTATTTT
.	TRBV6-1	.	TRBJ2-7	CASSGQGSYEQYF	TGTGCCAGCAGTGGTCAGGGCTCCTACGAGCAGTACTTC
.	TRBV7-2	.	TRBJ1-4	CASSLGGGREKLFF	TGTGCCAGCAGCTTAGGTGGGGGCCGTGAAAAACTGTTTTTT
.	TRBV7-9	.	TRBJ2-7	CASSFPGTYEQYF	TGTGCCAGCAGCTTTCCGGGAACCTACGAGCAGTACTTC
.	TRBV10-3	TRBD2	TRBJ2-1	CAISERLAGEQFF	TGTGCCATCAGTGAGCGACTAGCGGGGGAGCAGTTCTTC
.	TRBV7-2	TRBD2	TRBJ2-7	CASSPYSALTSGALGEQYF	TGTGCCAGCAGTCCTTATTCCGCACTTACTAGCGGGGCGCTAGGGGAGCAGTACTTC
.	TRBV6-5	.	TRBJ1-4	CASSYSTLGSGGKLFF	TGTGCCAGCAGTTACTCGACTTTGGGGTCGGGAGGGAAACTGTTTTTT
.	TRBV2	TRBD1	TRBJ1-5	CASTRDRGSNQPQHF	TGTGCCAGCACCCGGGACAGGGGGAGCAATCAGCCCCAGCATTTT
.	TRBV19	TRBD2	TRBJ2-1	CASSLLGRGGRYNEQFF	TGTGCCAGTAGTCTATTGGGGCGGGGGGGCCGGTACAATGAGCAGTTCTTC
.	TRBV15	TRBD1	TRBJ1-1	CATSRPRGDMNTEAFF	TGTGCCACCAGCAGACCCAGGGGGGACATGAACACTGAAGCTTTCTTT
.	TRBV30	.	TRBJ2-5	CASQGDGPQETQYF	TGTGCCTCACAGGGTGATGGTCCCCAAGAGACCCAGTACTTC
few	TRBV11-2	.	TRBJ2-5	CASSLRVGETQYF	TGTGCCAGCAGCTTACGGGTTGGAGAGACCCAGTACTTC
once	TRBV18	TRBD1	TRBJ2-2	CASSLGTGINTGELFF	TGTGCCAGCTCACTAGGGACAGGGATCAACACCGGGGAGCTGTTTTTT
once	TRBV5-1	.	TRBJ2-3	CASSLGGGVSTDTQYF	TGCGCCAGCAGCTTGGGTGGGGGCGTGAGCACAGATACGCAGTATTTT
.	TRBV19	TRBD1	TRBJ1-2	CASTPTGANYGYTF	TGTGCCAGTACCCCTACAGGGGCAAACTATGGCTACACCTTC
.	TRBV4-3	TRBD2	TRBJ2-2	CASSQVSGLAGVFLDTGELFF	TGCGCCAGCAGCCAAGTCTCCGGACTAGCGGGAGTGTTCCTGGACACCGGGGAGCTGTTTTTT
.	TRBV9	TRBD1	TRBJ1-2	CASSSMTGLYGYTF	TGTGCCAGCAGCTCCATGACAGGGCTCTATGGCTACACCTTC
.	TRBV28	.	TRBJ1-2	CATRRGTLRWYGYTF	TGTGCCACCAGAAGGGGGACACTCCGGTGGTATGGCTACACCTTC
few	TRBV6-1	TRBD1	TRBJ1-2	CASSDEYRGRFYGYTF	TGTGCCAGCAGTGACGAATACAGGGGGCGCTTCTATGGCTACACCTTC
.	TRBV5-4	TRBD1	TRBJ2-1	CASSFRTGSEDNEQFF	TGTGCCAGCAGCTTTCGGACAGGGTCGGAAGACAATGAGCAGTTCTTC